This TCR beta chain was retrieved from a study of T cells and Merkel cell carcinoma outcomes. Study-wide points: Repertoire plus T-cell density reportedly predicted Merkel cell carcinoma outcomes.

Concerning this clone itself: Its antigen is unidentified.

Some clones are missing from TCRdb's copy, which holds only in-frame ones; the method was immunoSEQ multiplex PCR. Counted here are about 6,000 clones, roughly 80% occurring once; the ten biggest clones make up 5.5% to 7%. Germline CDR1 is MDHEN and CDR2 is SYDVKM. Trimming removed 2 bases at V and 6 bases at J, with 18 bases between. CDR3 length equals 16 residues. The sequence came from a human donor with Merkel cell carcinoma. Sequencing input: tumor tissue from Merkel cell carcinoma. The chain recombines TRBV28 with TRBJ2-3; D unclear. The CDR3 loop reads CASSLTGPGYSDTQYF. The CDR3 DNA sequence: TGTGCCAGCAGTTTAACGGGCCCCGGGTACTCCGATACGCAGTATTTT.